The 14 T cell receptor beta chains below come from one sample, sequenced in a study of blood T cell repertoires in COVID-19. Some clones are missing from TCRdb's copy, which holds only in-frame ones; the method was immunoSEQ multiplex PCR. The sample shows roughly 100,000 clones, roughly 80% of them seen only once. Sequenced: peripheral blood. The receptor source for this set is a man aged 55-75 years with active or convalescent COVID-19.

Note on this clone: A clone one base away is much larger, so this may be a read error. The CDR3 loop is CASSRSGRADTQYF. CDR3 in DNA: TGTGCCAGCAGCCGTAGCGGGAGGGCAGATACGCAGTATTTT. The rearrangement uses TRBV6-5 and TRBJ2-3; TRBD2 aligns across 11 bases. The trim removed 6 bases at V and 4 bases at J, leaving 3 bases unmatched. Looked up from germline, CDR1 is MNHEY and CDR2 is SVGAGI. The CDR3 length is 14 residues.

This clone was observed a handful of times. The chain employs TRBV6-2 or TRBV6-3 and TRBJ2-7; maybe TRBD1 (5 bases). The CDR3 is 13 residues long. The germline gives CDR1 MNHEY, CDR2 SVGEGT. Deletions cut 2 bases from V and 7 bases from J, with 12 bases between. CDR3 DNA sequence: TGTGCCAGCAGTTACAATGCAGGGATAGAGCAGTACGTC. The encoded protein is CASSYNAGIEQYV.

This chain joins TRBV23-1 and TRBJ2-3; tentatively, D is TRBD2 (6 bases). TRBV23-1 is an open reading frame whose function is uncertain. This CDR3 is built from 17 residues. The germline V and J ends were trimmed by 3 bases and 0 bases, with 16 bases remaining between them. The CDR3 bases are TGCGCCAGCAGTCACCCAGGGCGGGAATGGAGCACAGATACGCAGTATTTT. Translating it yields CASSHPGREWSTDTQYF.

This chain connects TRBV5-1 to TRBJ2-7, with 9 nucleotides matching TRBD1. This CDR3 spans 15 amino acids. The germline CDR1 and CDR2 sequences are SGHRS and YFSETQ. After removal of 4 bases from V and 5 bases from J, the junction contained 10 bases not matched to a gene. CDR3 DNA sequence: TGCGCCAGCAGCCCGGGGACAGGGAGTCTCCACGAGCAGTACTTC. This translates into CASSPGTGSLHEQYF. The whole variable domain, remainder taken from reference TRBV5-1 and TRBJ2-7, is KAGVTQTPRYLIKTRGQQVTLSCSPISGHRSVSWYQQTPGQGLQFLFEYFSETQRNKGNFPGRFSGRQFSNSRSEMNVSTLELGDSALYLCASSPGTGSLHEQYFGPGTRLTVT.

The V gene is TRBV5-1, the J gene TRBJ2-3, with 10 bases aligning to TRBD2. The germline gives CDR1 SGHRS, CDR2 YFSETQ. V gave up 5 bases and J gave up 3 bases; unmatched junction bases: 6. This CDR3 spans 15 amino acids. In nucleotides, the CDR3 is TGCGCCAGCAGGTGGGGGACTAGCGCTACAGATACGCAGTATTTT. Protein: CASRWGTSATDTQYF.

V is TRBV5-1 and J is TRBJ1-1, with TRBD1 matching 7 bases. Per the germline V gene, CDR1 is SGHRS and CDR2 is YFSETQ. Losses at the gene ends were 3 bases for V and 2 bases for J; bases not matched to a gene: 4. CDR3 length: 14 residues. DNA of the CDR3: TGCGCCAGCAGCTGGGGACAGACCAACACTGAAGCTTTCTTT. This translates into CASSWGQTNTEAFF.

The rearrangement links TRBV4-1 to TRBJ2-5; 9 nucleotides agree with TRBD1. V shed 4 bases and J 4 bases; nucleotides not matched to a gene: 4. In germline, CDR1 is MGHRA, CDR2 YSYEKL. The CDR3 loop spans 14 amino acids. Here the CDR3 reads CASSPRTGVETQYF. The CDR3 DNA reads as TGCGCCAGCAGCCCCCGGACAGGGGTAGAGACCCAGTACTTC.

CDR3 DNA sequence: TGTGCCAGTAGCCCTGGACTCGTGGATACGCAGTATTTT. This translates into CASSPGLVDTQYF. The chain links TRBV19 to TRBJ2-3; tentatively, D is TRBD2 (5 bases). Trimming cost V 6 bases and J 6 bases, with 13 bases left between them. Germline V gene sequence: CDR1 LNHDA, CDR2 SQIVND (reference sequence). The CDR3 consists of 13 residues.

The rearrangement joins TRBV27 to TRBJ2-5, with 12 bases lining up with TRBD2. The junction had 8 bases not matched to a gene; V was cut back by 5 bases and J by 4 bases. The CDR3 extends over 16 amino acids. The germline V gene has CDR1 MNHEY and CDR2 SMNVEV (reference sequence). For the CDR3, the DNA is TGTGCCAGCAGTACCAGGACTAGCGGGAACGTAGAGACCCAGTACTTC. This sequence encodes CASSTRTSGNVETQYF.

The chain combines TRBV28 with TRBJ2-3, with TRBD1 identical over 8 bases. Germline V gene data show CDR1 as MDHEN and CDR2 as SYDVKM. V gave up 5 bases and J gave up 9 bases; unmatched junction bases: 13. CDR3 length: 15 residues. The CDR3 is CASSPSRTGMDTQYF. DNA of the CDR3: TGTGCCAGCAGTCCGTCCCGGACAGGGATGGACACGCAGTATTTT.

This CDR3 reads CASSWKQGADSPLHF. CDR3 coding DNA: TGCGCCAGCAGCTGGAAACAGGGGGCTGATTCACCCCTCCACTTT. The V and J genes are TRBV5-1 and TRBJ1-6; 9 nucleotides line up with TRBD1. This CDR3 region has 15 residues. Germline V gene data show CDR1 as SGHRS and CDR2 as YFSETQ. The V segment lost 3 bases and the J segment 8 bases; nucleotides outside the gene matches: 6. Full variable domain (remainder filled in from reference TRBV5-1 and TRBJ1-6): KAGVTQTPRYLIKTRGQQVTLSCSPISGHRSVSWYQQTPGQGLQFLFEYFSETQRNKGNFPGRFSGRQFSNSRSEMNVSTLELGDSALYLCASSWKQGADSPLHFGNGTRLTVT.

The CDR3 DNA follows: TGTGCCAGCAGCTTAGCGAGGAAGGTAGCAGGGAAGAGAAATACTGAAGCTTTCTTT. Translation gives CASSLARKVAGKRNTEAFF. The chain has TRBV7-8 and TRBJ1-1, with a weak D call TRBD1 (5 bases). The germline V gene has CDR1 SGHVS and CDR2 FQNEAQ. The CDR3 consists of 19 residues. Trimming removed 0 bases from V and 5 bases from J, with 25 bases in between.

The chain couples TRBV4-2 to TRBJ2-4; 15 bases map to TRBD2. V was clipped by 0 bases and J by 0 bases; unmatched bases: 3. The CDR3 sequence is 19 residues long. Germline V lookup: CDR1 LGHNA, CDR2 YNFKEQ. CDR3 bases: TGTGCCAGCAGCCAAGATATGGGACTAGCGGGAGGAGCCAAAAACATTCAGTACTTC. Amino acids: CASSQDMGLAGGAKNIQYF.

J is TRBJ1-5 and V is TRBV6-2 or TRBV6-3; no clear D. CDR3 length: 15 amino acids. With 2 bases removed from V and 3 bases from J, the gap between germline ends came to 11 bases. Germline-derived CDR1 and CDR2 are MNHEY and SVGEGT. CDR3 sequence (DNA): TGTGCCAGCAGTTACAGGCGGGATGCCAATCAGCCCCAGCATTTT. It translates to CASSYRRDANQPQHF.